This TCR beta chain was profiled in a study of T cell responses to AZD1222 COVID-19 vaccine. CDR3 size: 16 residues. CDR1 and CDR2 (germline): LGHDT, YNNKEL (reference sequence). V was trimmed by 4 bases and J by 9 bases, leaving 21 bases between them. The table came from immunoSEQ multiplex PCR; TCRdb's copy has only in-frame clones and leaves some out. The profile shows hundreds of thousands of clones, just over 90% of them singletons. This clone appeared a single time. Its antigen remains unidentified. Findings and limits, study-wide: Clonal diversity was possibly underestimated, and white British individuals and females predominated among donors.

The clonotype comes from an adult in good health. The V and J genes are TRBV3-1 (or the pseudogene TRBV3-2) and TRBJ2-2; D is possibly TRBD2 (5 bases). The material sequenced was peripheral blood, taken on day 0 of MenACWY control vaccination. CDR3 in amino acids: CASSLRGTGNRRELFF. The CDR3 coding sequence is TGTGCCAGCAGCCTCCGAGGAACGGGGAACCGAAGGGAGCTGTTTTTT.